These 5 T cell receptor beta chains share one sample of origin, sequenced in a study of radiation and T cells in renal cell carcinoma. Assay: immunoSEQ multiplex PCR; the TCRdb copy retains only in-frame clones and omits some. The data hold tens of thousands of clones, with 60% to 85% observed a single time. As for time point: baseline pretreatment blood. Treatment defined: 15 Gy SBRT to primary tumor, nephrectomy 4 weeks later. This specimen was blood, taken from a patient whose treatment included radiotherapy and nephrectomy. The receptor set was obtained from a man in his 60s with renal cell carcinoma.

The rearrangement links TRBV11-2 to TRBJ2-7, with 9 positions matching TRBD2. Trimming at V came to 1 base and at J to 2 bases, leaving 3 bases not matched to a gene. This CDR3 is 15 amino acids long. Germline assignment: CDR1 SGHAT and CDR2 FQNNGV. CDR3 bases: TGTGCCAGCAGCTTAGGAGCGGGGGGTCCCTACGAGCAGTACTTC. This sequence encodes CASSLGAGGPYEQYF.

This clone came up a few times. The V call is TRBV7-7, the J call TRBJ2-7, with D possibly being TRBD1 or TRBD2 (5 bases each). Between the trimmed V and J ends, which lost 4 bases and 4 bases, there was a span of 14 bases. From germline, CDR1 is SSHAT and CDR2 FNYEAQ (reference sequence). CDR3 size: 14 residues. CDR3 nucleotides: TGTGCCAGCAGCTCTCAGGGACCGCTGTACGAGCAGTACTTC. Protein product: CASSSQGPLYEQYF.

The chain has TRBV12-5 and TRBJ1-1; D is unclear. The CDR3 is made up of 13 amino acids. V was clipped by 8 bases and J by 1 base, with 11 bases between them. From germline, CDR1 is LGHNT and CDR2 FRNRAP. In DNA form, the CDR3 reads TGTGCTAGTCGGTGGGGAGAGAACACTGAAGCTTTCTTT. Residues: CASRWGENTEAFF.

The chain combines TRBV12-5 with TRBJ1-5, with 8 bases aligning to TRBD1. CDR1 LGHNT and CDR2 FRNRAP come from the germline V gene. CDR3 length: 14 amino acids. The V gene end was trimmed by 3 bases and the J gene end by 8 bases; junction bases not matched to a gene: 6. CDR3 sequence reads: CASGLDRGVEPQHF. The CDR3 bases are TGTGCTAGTGGTTTAGACAGGGGAGTTGAGCCCCAGCATTTT. The entire variable domain, with the rest obtained from reference TRBV12-5 and TRBJ1-5, is as follows: DARVTQTPRHKVTEMGQEVTMRCQPILGHNTVFWYRQTMMQGLELLAYFRNRAPLDDSGMPKDRFSAEMPDATLATLKIQPSEPRDSAVYFCASGLDRGVEPQHFGDGTRLSIL.

This clone is a singleton in its sample. The chain joins TRBV11-2 to TRBJ1-2; D gene uncertain. The V and J ends lost 4 bases and 6 bases respectively, with 12 bases between them. Germline CDR1 and CDR2: SGHAT and FQNNGV. The CDR3 covers 13 residues. The CDR3: CASSSPRAHGYTF. The CDR3 DNA sequence: TGTGCCAGCAGCTCCCCGAGGGCGCATGGCTACACCTTC. Based on the CDR3 plus reference TRBV11-2 and TRBJ1-2, the full variable domain is EAGVAQSPRYKIIEKRQSVAFWCNPISGHATLYWYQQILGQGPKLLIQFQNNGVVDDSQLPKDRFSAERLKGVDSTLKIQPAKLEDSAVYLCASSSPRAHGYTFGSGTRLTVV.